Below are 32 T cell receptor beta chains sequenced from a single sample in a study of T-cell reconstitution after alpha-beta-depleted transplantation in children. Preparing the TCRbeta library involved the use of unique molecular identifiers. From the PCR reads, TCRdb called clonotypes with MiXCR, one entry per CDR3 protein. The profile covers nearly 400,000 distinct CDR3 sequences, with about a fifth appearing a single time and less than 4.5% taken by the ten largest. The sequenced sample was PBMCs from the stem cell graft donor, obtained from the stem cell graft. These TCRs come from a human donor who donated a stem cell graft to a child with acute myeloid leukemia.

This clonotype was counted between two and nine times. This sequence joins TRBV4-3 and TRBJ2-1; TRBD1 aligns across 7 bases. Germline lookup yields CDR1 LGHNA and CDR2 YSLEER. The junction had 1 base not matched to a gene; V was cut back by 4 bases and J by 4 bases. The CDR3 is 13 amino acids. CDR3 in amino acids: CASSPDRYNEQFF. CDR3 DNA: TGCGCCAGCAGCCCGGACAGGTACAATGAGCAGTTCTTC.

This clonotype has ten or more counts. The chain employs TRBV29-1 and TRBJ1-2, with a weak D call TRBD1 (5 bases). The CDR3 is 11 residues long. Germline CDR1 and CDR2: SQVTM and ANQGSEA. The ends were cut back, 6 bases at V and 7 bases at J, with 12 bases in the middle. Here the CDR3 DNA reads TGCAGCGTCGCCTCAGGGTCTGGCTACACCTTC. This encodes CSVASGSGYTF.

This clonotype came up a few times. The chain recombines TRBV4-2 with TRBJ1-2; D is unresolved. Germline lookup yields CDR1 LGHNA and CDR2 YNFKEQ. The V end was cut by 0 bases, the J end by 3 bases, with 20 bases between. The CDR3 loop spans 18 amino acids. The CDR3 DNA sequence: TGTGCCAGCAGCCAAGATGAACAAGGCAGATATCTAGACTATGGCTACACCTTC. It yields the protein CASSQDEQGRYLDYGYTF.

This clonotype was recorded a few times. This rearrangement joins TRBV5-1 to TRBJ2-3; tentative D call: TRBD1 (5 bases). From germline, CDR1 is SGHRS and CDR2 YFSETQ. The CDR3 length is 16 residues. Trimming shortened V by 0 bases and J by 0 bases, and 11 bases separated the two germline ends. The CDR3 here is CASSLEARASTDTQYF. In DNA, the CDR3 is TGCGCCAGCAGCTTGGAGGCCAGGGCCAGCACAGATACGCAGTATTTT.

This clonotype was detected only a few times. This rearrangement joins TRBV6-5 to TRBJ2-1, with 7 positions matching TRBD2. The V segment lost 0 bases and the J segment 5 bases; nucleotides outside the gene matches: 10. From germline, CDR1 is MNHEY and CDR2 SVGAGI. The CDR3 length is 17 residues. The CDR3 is CASSYSSGGRAHNEQFF. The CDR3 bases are TGTGCCAGCAGTTACTCGTCGGGGGGACGGGCCCACAATGAGCAGTTCTTC.

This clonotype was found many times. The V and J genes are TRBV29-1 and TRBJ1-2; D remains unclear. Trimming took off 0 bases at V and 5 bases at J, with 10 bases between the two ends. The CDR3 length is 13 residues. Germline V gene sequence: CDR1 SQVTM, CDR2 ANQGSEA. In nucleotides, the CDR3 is TGCAGCGTTGAAGATAGCACAGCTTATGGCTACACCTTC. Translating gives CSVEDSTAYGYTF.

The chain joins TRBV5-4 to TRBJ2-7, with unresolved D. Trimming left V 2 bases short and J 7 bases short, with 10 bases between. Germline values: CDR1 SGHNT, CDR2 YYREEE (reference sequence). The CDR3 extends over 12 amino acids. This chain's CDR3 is CASSFGLREQYF. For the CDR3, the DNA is TGTGCCAGCAGCTTCGGGTTAAGGGAGCAGTACTTC.

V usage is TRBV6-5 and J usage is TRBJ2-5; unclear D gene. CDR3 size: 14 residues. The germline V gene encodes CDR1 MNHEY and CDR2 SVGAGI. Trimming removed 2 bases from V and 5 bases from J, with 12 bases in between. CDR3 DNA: TGTGCCAGCAGTTACCACACGGATGGGGAGACCCAGTACTTC. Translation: CASSYHTDGETQYF.

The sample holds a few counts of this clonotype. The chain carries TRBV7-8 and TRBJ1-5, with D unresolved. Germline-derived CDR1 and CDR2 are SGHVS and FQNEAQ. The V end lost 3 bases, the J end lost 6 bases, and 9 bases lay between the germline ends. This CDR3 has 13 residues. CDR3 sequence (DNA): TGTGCCAGCAGCTTTGACATTAGTCAGCCCCAGCATTTT. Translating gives CASSFDISQPQHF.

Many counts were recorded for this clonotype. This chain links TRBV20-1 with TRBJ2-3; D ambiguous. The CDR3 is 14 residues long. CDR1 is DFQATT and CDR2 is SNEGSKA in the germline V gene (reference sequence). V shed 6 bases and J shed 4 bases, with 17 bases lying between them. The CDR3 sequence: CSAVPGGPADTQYF. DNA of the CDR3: TGCAGTGCCGTCCCAGGCGGCCCGGCAGATACGCAGTATTTT.

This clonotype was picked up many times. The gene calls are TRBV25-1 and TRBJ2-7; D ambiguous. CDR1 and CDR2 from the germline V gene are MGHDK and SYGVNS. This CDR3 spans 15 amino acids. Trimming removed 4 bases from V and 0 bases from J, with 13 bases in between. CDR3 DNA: TGTGCCAGCAGTGGAACAGCACCTAGCTCCTACGAGCAGTACTTC. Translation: CASSGTAPSSYEQYF.

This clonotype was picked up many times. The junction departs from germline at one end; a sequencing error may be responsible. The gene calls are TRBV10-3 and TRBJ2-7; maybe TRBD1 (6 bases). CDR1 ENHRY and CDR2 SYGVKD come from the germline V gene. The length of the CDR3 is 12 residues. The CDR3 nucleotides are TGTGCCATCAGTCCAGCCCCCGGACAGCGTAGTTTC. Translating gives CAISPAPGQRSF.

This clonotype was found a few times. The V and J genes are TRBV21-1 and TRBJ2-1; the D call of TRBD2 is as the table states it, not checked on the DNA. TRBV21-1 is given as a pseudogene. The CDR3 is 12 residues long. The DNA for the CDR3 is TGTGCCAGCAGCAAAGCAGCGGACTCTAAGTTCTTC. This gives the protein CASSKAADSKFF.

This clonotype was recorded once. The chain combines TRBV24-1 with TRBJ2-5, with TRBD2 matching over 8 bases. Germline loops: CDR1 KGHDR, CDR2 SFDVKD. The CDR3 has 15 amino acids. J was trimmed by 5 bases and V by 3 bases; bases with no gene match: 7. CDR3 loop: CATSDLRAGVETQYF. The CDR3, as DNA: TGTGCCACCAGTGATCTTCGAGCGGGAGTGGAGACCCAGTACTTC.

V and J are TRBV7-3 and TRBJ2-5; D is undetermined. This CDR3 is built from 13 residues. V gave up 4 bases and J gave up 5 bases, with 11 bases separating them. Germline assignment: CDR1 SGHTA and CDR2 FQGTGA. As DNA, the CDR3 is TGTGCCAGCAGCTCCGCCCTCAGGGAGACCCAGTACTTC. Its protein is CASSSALRETQYF.

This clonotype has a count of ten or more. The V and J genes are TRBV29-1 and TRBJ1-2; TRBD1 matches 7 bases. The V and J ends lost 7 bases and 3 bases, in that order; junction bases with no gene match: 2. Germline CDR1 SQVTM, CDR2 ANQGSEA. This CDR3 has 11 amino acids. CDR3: CSGGTDYGYTF. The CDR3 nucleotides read TGCAGCGGGGGGACAGACTATGGCTACACCTTC.

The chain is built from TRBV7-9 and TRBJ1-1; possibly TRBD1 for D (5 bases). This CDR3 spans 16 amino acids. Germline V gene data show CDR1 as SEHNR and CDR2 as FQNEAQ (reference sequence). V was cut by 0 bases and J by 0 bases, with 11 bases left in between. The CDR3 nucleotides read TGTGCCAGCAGCTTAGCGCTCGCAGGGATGAACACTGAAGCTTTCTTT. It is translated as CASSLALAGMNTEAFF.

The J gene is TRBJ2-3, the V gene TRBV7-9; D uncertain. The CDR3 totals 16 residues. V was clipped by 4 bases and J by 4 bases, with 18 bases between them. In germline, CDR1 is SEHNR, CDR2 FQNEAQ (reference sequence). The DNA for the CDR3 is TGTGCCAGCAGCTCGACGGTCATCAAAGTGGCAGATACGCAGTATTTT. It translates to CASSSTVIKVADTQYF.

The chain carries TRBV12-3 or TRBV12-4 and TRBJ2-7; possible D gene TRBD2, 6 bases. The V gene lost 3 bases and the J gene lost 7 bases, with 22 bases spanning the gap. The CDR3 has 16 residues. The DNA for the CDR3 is TGTGCCAGCAGTTTTGGTTCTGTCGGGGACTTGGTGGAGCAGTACTTC. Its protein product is CASSFGSVGDLVEQYF.

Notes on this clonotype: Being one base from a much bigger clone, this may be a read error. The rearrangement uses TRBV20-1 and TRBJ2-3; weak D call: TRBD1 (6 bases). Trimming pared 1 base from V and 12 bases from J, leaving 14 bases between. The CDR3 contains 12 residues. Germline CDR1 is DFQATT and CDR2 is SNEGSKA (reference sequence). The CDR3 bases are TGCAGTGCTAGAGGCCGGGACATCAATCAGTATTTT. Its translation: CSARGRDINQYF.

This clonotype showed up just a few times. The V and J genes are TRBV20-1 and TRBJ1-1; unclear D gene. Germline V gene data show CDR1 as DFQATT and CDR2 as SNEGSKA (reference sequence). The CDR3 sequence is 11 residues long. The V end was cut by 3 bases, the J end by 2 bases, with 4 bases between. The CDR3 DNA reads TGCAGTGCTAGCCCTAACACTGAAGCTTTCTTT. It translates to CSASPNTEAFF.

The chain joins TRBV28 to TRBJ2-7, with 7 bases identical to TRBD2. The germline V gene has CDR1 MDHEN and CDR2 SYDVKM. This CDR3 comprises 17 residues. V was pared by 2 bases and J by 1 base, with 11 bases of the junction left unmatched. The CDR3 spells CASSLVLSGIMSYEQYF. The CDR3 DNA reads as TGTGCCAGCAGTTTAGTCCTGAGCGGGATAATGTCCTACGAGCAGTACTTC.

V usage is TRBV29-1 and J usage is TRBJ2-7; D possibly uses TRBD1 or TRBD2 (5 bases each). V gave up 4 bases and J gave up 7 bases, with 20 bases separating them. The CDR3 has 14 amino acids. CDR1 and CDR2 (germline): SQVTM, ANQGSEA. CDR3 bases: TGCAGCGTTGTGGACCGGGACGGCTTCGGGGAGCAGTACTTC. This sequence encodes CSVVDRDGFGEQYF.

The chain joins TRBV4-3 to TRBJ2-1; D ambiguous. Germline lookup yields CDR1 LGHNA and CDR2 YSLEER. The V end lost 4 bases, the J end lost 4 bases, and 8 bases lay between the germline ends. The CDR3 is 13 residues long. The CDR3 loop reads CASSPTNYNEQFF. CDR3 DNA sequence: TGCGCCAGCAGCCCGACGAATTACAATGAGCAGTTCTTC.

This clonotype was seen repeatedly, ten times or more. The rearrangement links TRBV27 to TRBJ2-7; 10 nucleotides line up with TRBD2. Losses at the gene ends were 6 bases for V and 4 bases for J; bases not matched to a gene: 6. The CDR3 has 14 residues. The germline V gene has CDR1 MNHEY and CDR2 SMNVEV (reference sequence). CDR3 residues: CASSPSGSLYEQYF. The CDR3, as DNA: TGTGCCAGCAGCCCTAGCGGGAGCTTGTACGAGCAGTACTTC.

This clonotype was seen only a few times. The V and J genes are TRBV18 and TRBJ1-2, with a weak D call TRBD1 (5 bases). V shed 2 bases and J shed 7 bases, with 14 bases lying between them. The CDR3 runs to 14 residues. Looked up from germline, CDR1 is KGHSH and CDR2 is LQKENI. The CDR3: CASSPGSGYAGYTF. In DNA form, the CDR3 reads TGTGCCAGCTCACCAGGTTCAGGGTACGCTGGCTACACCTTC.

The CDR3 DNA reads TGCAGTGCTATGGGACTAGCGGGCCCCGAGCAGTACTTC. Its protein product is CSAMGLAGPEQYF. This chain uses TRBV20-1 with TRBJ2-7; 12 bases line up with TRBD2. The CDR3 totals 13 residues. Germline-derived CDR1 and CDR2 are DFQATT and SNEGSKA (reference sequence). V shed 4 bases and J 6 bases; nucleotides not matched to a gene: 4.

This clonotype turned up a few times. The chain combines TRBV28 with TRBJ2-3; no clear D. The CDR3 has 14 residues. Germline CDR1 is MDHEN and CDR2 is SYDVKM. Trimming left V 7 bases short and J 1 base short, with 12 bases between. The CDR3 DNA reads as TGTGCCAGCACACGTAGATGGGGCACAGATACGCAGTATTTT. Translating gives CASTRRWGTDTQYF.

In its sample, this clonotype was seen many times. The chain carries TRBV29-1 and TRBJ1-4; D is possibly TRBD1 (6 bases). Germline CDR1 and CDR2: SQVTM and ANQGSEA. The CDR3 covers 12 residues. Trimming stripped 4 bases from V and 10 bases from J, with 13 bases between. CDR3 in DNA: TGCAGCGTTGCCGGGGGCGAGGGAAAACTGTTTTTT. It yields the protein CSVAGGEGKLFF.

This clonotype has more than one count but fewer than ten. CDR3 sequence (DNA): TGCGCCAGCAGCCCCGCGGAGACAGGATCAAACATTCAGTACTTC. Amino acids: CASSPAETGSNIQYF. This sequence joins TRBV5-1 and TRBJ2-4; maybe TRBD1 (6 bases). This CDR3 is built from 15 residues. Deletions cut 4 bases from V and 6 bases from J, with 17 bases between. The germline CDR1 and CDR2 sequences are SGHRS and YFSETQ.

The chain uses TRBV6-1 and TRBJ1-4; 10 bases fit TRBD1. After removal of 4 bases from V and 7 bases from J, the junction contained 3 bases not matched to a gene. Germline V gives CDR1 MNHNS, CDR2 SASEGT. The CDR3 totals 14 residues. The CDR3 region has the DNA TGTGCCAGCAGTGTGACAGGGGGCAGTGAAAAACTGTTTTTT. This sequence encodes CASSVTGGSEKLFF.

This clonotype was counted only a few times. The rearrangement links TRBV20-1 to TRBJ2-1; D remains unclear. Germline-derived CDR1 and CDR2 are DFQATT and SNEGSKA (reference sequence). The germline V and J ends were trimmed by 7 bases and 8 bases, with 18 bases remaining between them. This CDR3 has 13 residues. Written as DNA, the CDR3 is TGCAGTGAAGACCGAGACCCCATCGATGAGCAGTTCTTC. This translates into CSEDRDPIDEQFF.